These 21 T cell receptor beta chains were sequenced from one sample in a study of identical twins. TCRdb processed the 5' RACE reads anew with MiXCR; each CDR3 protein has one entry. The sample holds hundreds of thousands of distinct CDR3 sequences, 18% seen once. These data also featured in a second study, about T cells expressing NK-cell markers.

Sequenced input: PBMCs. The receptors were sampled from a woman between 18 and 29 years old in good health.

This clonotype turned up a few times. The gene calls are TRBV12-3 or TRBV12-4 and TRBJ1-1, with 7 bases matching TRBD1. The CDR3 is made up of 12 amino acids. The V gene end was trimmed by 6 bases and the J gene end by 7 bases; junction bases not matched to a gene: 5. In DNA, the CDR3 is TGTGCCAGCAGCCCCAGGGGGAGTGAAGCTTTCTTT. Protein product: CASSPRGSEAFF.

This clonotype was detected only a few times. In DNA form, the CDR3 reads TGCGCCAGCAGCTTGGAATCGCTTGCCTCTACACATGAGCAGTTCTTC. Protein: CASSLESLASTHEQFF. The chain couples TRBV5-1 to TRBJ2-1; D unclear. The germline gives CDR1 SGHRS, CDR2 YFSETQ. V lost 0 bases and J 8 bases, leaving 18 bases between the germline ends. CDR3 length: 16 amino acids. The full variable domain, with the rest looked up from reference TRBV5-1 and TRBJ2-1, is KAGVTQTPRYLIKTRGQQVTLSCSPISGHRSVSWYQQTPGQGLQFLFEYFSETQRNKGNFPGRFSGRQFSNSRSEMNVSTLELGDSALYLCASSLESLASTHEQFFGPGTRLTVL.

In its sample, this clonotype was seen a few times. The V gene is TRBV7-2, the J gene TRBJ2-3, with TRBD1 identical over 7 bases. V shed 10 bases and J 1 base; nucleotides not matched to a gene: 2. Germline V gene lookup returns CDR1 SGHTA and CDR2 FQGNSA. The CDR3 is 12 amino acids. DNA for the CDR3: TGTGCCACCGGACAGGGCACAGATACGCAGTATTTT. It codes for CATGQGTDTQYF.

This clonotype was found a few times. The chain is built from TRBV12-3 or TRBV12-4 and TRBJ1-5, with D perhaps TRBD1 (6 bases). This CDR3 region has 15 residues. V lost 3 bases to trimming and J lost 2 bases, with 11 bases between them. CDR3 in amino acids: CASSFAKGGNQPQHF. For the CDR3, the DNA is TGTGCCAGCAGTTTCGCAAAGGGGGGCAATCAGCCCCAGCATTTT.

DNA of the CDR3: TGTGCCAGCAGCTTCCGGGACAGATACTACGAGCAGTACTTC. This gives the protein CASSFRDRYYEQYF. The gene calls are TRBV7-9 and TRBJ2-7; 7 positions match TRBD1. Germline values: CDR1 SEHNR, CDR2 FQNEAQ (reference sequence). This CDR3 comprises 14 residues. The trim removed 3 bases at V and 3 bases at J, leaving 5 bases unmatched.

The rearrangement uses TRBV10-2 and TRBJ2-1; tentatively, D is TRBD2 (6 bases). CDR3 length equals 16 residues. The germline V gene encodes CDR1 WSHSY and CDR2 SAAADI. V lost 3 bases, J lost 2 bases, and 14 bases lay in between. CDR3 sequence: CASSEYGAGTYNEQFF. The CDR3 nucleotides read TGCGCCAGCAGTGAATACGGAGCGGGTACCTACAATGAGCAGTTCTTC.

This clonotype was seen only a few times. The rearrangement joins TRBV5-5 to TRBJ2-1; no clear D gene. The CDR3 length is 17 residues. In germline, CDR1 is SGHKS, CDR2 YYEKEE (reference sequence). The V end was cut by 0 bases, the J end by 0 bases, with 13 bases between. The CDR3 here is CASSLEAKRLSYNEQFF. CDR3 in DNA: TGTGCCAGCAGCTTGGAGGCGAAGCGCCTCTCCTACAATGAGCAGTTCTTC. The full variable domain, its missing parts supplied by reference TRBV5-5 and TRBJ2-1, is DAGVTQSPTHLIKTRGQQVTLRCSPISGHKSVSWYQQVLGQGPQFIFQYYEKEERGRGNFPDRFSARQFPNYSSELNVNALLLGDSALYLCASSLEAKRLSYNEQFFGPGTRLTVL.

The V and J genes are TRBV29-1 and TRBJ2-7; 7 bases line up with TRBD2. CDR1 is SQVTM and CDR2 is ANQGSEA in the germline V gene. Losses at the gene ends were 7 bases for V and 0 bases for J; bases not matched to a gene: 6. The CDR3 loop spans 13 amino acids. CDR3 loop: CSGAGEHSYEQYF. The CDR3 DNA reads as TGCAGCGGGGCGGGAGAACACTCCTACGAGCAGTACTTC.

V usage is TRBV4-3 and J usage is TRBJ2-3; 10 bases match TRBD2. From germline, CDR1 is LGHNA and CDR2 YSLEER. The CDR3 sequence is 15 residues long. V shed 4 bases and J 10 bases; nucleotides not matched to a gene: 11. The DNA for the CDR3 is TGCGCCAGCAGCCCCCCAGGGGTGAGCGGGAGGGCGCAGTATTTT. It codes for CASSPPGVSGRAQYF.

This clonotype was observed at least ten times. This chain connects TRBV5-1 to TRBJ2-7; D remains ambiguous. The CDR3 has 11 amino acids. V was clipped by 5 bases and J by 5 bases, with 8 bases between them. Germline assignment: CDR1 SGHRS and CDR2 YFSETQ. The CDR3, as DNA: TGCGCCAGCAGGATGACTGACGAGCAGTACTTC. It translates to CASRMTDEQYF.

This clonotype occurred a few times. The V and J genes are TRBV5-1 and TRBJ2-5; D not certain. V lost 1 base and J lost 1, with 8 bases in between. The CDR3 loop spans 14 amino acids. Germline V gene data show CDR1 as SGHRS and CDR2 as YFSETQ. CDR3 region: CASSLFGFQETQYF. The CDR3 coding sequence is TGCGCCAGCAGCTTGTTTGGCTTCCAAGAGACCCAGTACTTC.

In this sample, this clonotype turned up many times. The chain couples TRBV12-3 or TRBV12-4 to TRBJ2-5; TRBD2 might be the D (5 bases). Deletions cut 9 bases from V and 2 bases from J, with 13 bases between. The CDR3 consists of 13 residues. CDR3 sequence reads: CASRRGLQETQYF. The DNA for the CDR3 is TGTGCCAGTCGGAGAGGACTTCAAGAGACCCAGTACTTC.

The chain links TRBV20-1 to TRBJ2-6; no clear D. This CDR3 region has 15 residues. The germline gives CDR1 DFQATT, CDR2 SNEGSKA (reference sequence). V shed 3 bases and J shed 0 bases, with 9 bases lying between them. CDR3 coding DNA: TGCAGTGCTAGCGACGTGAGCTCTGGGGCCAACGTCCTGACTTTC. Its protein is CSASDVSSGANVLTF.

This clonotype has more than one count but fewer than ten. This rearrangement joins TRBV7-2 to TRBJ2-5; TRBD2 is a possible D gene (7 bases). The CDR3 is 14 amino acids. The V end was cut by 8 bases, the J end by 4 bases, with 17 bases between. Germline V gene sequence: CDR1 SGHTA, CDR2 FQGNSA. The DNA of the CDR3 is TGTGCCAGCCGGGGGGCCAGGGGCCGAGAGACCCAGTACTTC. Protein: CASRGARGRETQYF.

The V call is TRBV7-6, the J call TRBJ2-1; a weak D match, TRBD1 (6 bases). Germline values: CDR1 SGHVS, CDR2 FNYEAQ. V shed 1 base and J shed 10 bases, with 14 bases lying between them. The CDR3 contains 14 residues. In DNA, the CDR3 is TGTGCCAGCAGCTTAGGTTCGGAAAGGGGGGAGCAGTTCTTC. Its protein product is CASSLGSERGEQFF.

This rearrangement joins TRBV20-1 to TRBJ2-3, with 10 bases that match TRBD1. The ends lost 5 bases at V and 4 bases at J; junction bases unmatched: 3. CDR1 and CDR2 from the germline V gene are DFQATT and SNEGSKA (reference sequence). The CDR3 runs 13 residues. The CDR3 nucleotides read TGCAGTGCTTCCGGGACAGGGGCAGATACGCAGTATTTT. This translates into CSASGTGADTQYF.

This clonotype was detected only a few times. CDR3 coding DNA: TGTGCCAGCAGTGAAAGCCGGGGGGTCACAGATACGCAGTATTTT. It encodes CASSESRGVTDTQYF. This sequence joins TRBV2 and TRBJ2-3; TRBD2 matches 7 bases. V shed 2 bases and J 2 bases; nucleotides not matched to a gene: 4. Per the germline V gene, CDR1 is SNHLY and CDR2 is FYNNEI. This CDR3 comprises 15 residues.

This clonotype showed up just a few times. The V and J genes are TRBV20-1 and TRBJ2-7; D is undetermined. With 0 bases removed from V and 0 bases from J, the gap between germline ends came to 9 bases. The CDR3 covers 14 residues. Germline assignment: CDR1 DFQATT and CDR2 SNEGSKA (reference sequence). CDR3 nucleotides: TGCAGTGCTAGAGATCCCTTGGGCTCCTACGAGCAGTACTTC. Its protein is CSARDPLGSYEQYF.

The CDR3 DNA reads as TGTGCCAGCAGCGCCGGGACTAGCGGATATTACGAGCAGTACTTC. Protein: CASSAGTSGYYEQYF. This chain joins TRBV9 and TRBJ2-7, with 11 bases that match TRBD2. J gave up 4 bases and V 3 bases, and 6 bases lay outside the gene matches. The germline V gene encodes CDR1 SGDLS and CDR2 YYNGEE. The CDR3 extends over 15 amino acids.

This chain uses TRBV30 with TRBJ1-2; D remains unclear. V gave up 3 bases and J gave up 2 bases, with 10 bases separating them. The CDR3 runs to 13 residues. Germline V lookup: CDR1 GTSNPN, CDR2 SVGIG (reference sequence). The CDR3, as DNA: TGTGCCTGGAGCGACGACGGAAACTATGGCTACACCTTC. It yields the protein CAWSDDGNYGYTF.

This chain connects TRBV12-3 or TRBV12-4 to TRBJ1-3; D ambiguous. V gave up 5 bases and J gave up 8 bases, with 4 bases separating them. The CDR3 extends over 10 amino acids. CDR3 DNA sequence: TGTGCCAGCAGTCAGGACACCATATATTTT. Its translation: CASSQDTIYF.